This T cell receptor (beta chain) was sequenced in a study of T cells in Graves' hyperthyroidism and ophthalmopathy. Study-level background: Blood from the periphery was taken at initial diagnosis, before any treatment. Study-level results: Researchers found most expanded thyroid clonotypes above 0.001 in blood as well. The authors' 13 V-J model separated ophthalmopathy from stable hyperthyroidism.

Germline V gene lookup returns CDR1 GTSNPN and CDR2 SVGIG (reference sequence). V lost 0 bases and J lost 8, with 13 bases in between. The CDR3 has 13 residues. This clonotype was detected ten times or more. The antigen is undetermined. Authors of the study amplified TCR beta CDR3 regions from RNA transcripts. When the TCR CDR3 underwent first-round RT-PCR, the HTBI primer set was used. TCRdb reprocessed the multiplex PCR reads with MiXCR, giving one entry per CDR3 protein. The sample gives about 290,000 distinct CDR3 sequences, less than 20% of which show up once; roughly 40% is in the top ten. Fresh peripheral blood, around 9.3 ml, was the source of the PBMCs.

The chain couples TRBV30 to TRBJ1-2; D not resolved. This clonotype was obtained from a man aged 45-65 years with Graves' ophthalmopathy. The specimen was blood. The CDR3 is CAWSVVGIGGYTF. CDR3 nucleotide sequence: TGTGCCTGGAGTGTCGTGGGGATAGGAGGCTACACCTTC. The complete variable domain, with remaining parts taken from reference TRBV30 and TRBJ1-2, reads SQTIHQWPATLVQPVGSPLSLECTVEGTSNPNLYWYRQAAGRGLQLLFYSVGIGQISSEVPQNLSASRPQDRQFILSSKKLLLSDSGFYLCAWSVVGIGGYTFGSGTRLTVV.